Listed below are T cell receptor beta chains from one sample, sequenced in a study of CXCR3-negative and CXCR3-positive naive CD8 T cells. TCRdb re-called the 5' RACE reads; one entry per CDR3 protein, DNA not given. This repertoire includes around 160,000 distinct CDR3 sequences. Input material: naive CXCR3+ CD8+ T cells from blood. The receptors come from a human donor in good health. Some clones in this sample may be carry-over from other donors' samples. CDR3s include the opening cysteine and the closing phenylalanine or tryptophan.

>TRBV7-3|TRBJ2-1
CASSLTPRGRVYNEQFF
>TRBV29-1|TRBJ2-2
CSVEVGGHTTGELFF
>TRBV5-1|TRBJ2-7
CASSLDQAEQYF
>TRBV15|TRBJ1-6
CATSSFPRDSPIHF
>TRBV6-6|TRBJ1-5
CASSYSAGENQPQHF
>TRBV20-1|TRBJ2-7
CSAGQAYEQYF
>TRBV28|TRBJ2-1
CASSPGAGNEQFF
>TRBV4-1|TRBJ2-7
CASSQGDREGYEQYF
>TRBV28|TRBJ2-4
CASHGGTKNIQYF
>TRBV29-1|TRBJ2-1
CSVEDLRIDNEQFF
>TRBV29-1|TRBJ1-2
CSVMGQGLLGYTF
>TRBV11-3|TRBJ2-7
CASSLEVRTDYEQYF
>TRBV7-9|TRBJ2-7
CASSAGVGEQYF
>TRBV29-1|TRBJ2-5
CSVEPVASGETQYF
>TRBV29-1|TRBJ2-5
CSVEGEMTSQETQYF
>TRBV28|TRBJ2-2
CASSLFQGWTTTGELFF
>TRBV14|TRBJ1-1
CASSQSPGGWSTEAFF
>TRBV19|TRBJ2-7
CASRWTSGAYEQYF
>TRBV28|TRBJ1-1
CASGIGLNTEAFF
>TRBV5-8|TRBJ2-1
CASFGQGDVPSEQFF
>TRBV24-1|TRBJ1-1
CATSDSPSTRRAEAFF
>TRBV28|TRBJ2-1
CASIAGSSYNEQFF
>TRBV19|TRBJ1-1
CASSASTIQTEAFF
>TRBV6-1|TRBJ2-1
CSGGGSYNEQFF
>TRBV5-1|TRBJ1-5
CASSPGQNQYSNQPQHF
>TRBV28|TRBJ1-2
CASSLLAERDGYTF
>TRBV4-1|TRBJ1-3
CASSHGTGGLEGNTIYF
>TRBV3-1|TRBJ2-6
CASSHLGQGAPGANVLTF
>TRBV29-1|TRBJ1-4
CSVWTPPEKLFF
>TRBV4-1|TRBJ2-1
CASSQETIYNEQFF
>TRBV28|TRBJ2-1
CASSFRGLTSYNEQFF
>TRBV18|TRBJ1-1
CASSPPQGDTEAFF
>TRBV6-5|TRBJ2-3
CASSYSGTSGGPIDTQYF
>TRBV7-9|TRBJ1-1
CASSTGEVGLNTEAFF
>TRBV29-1|TRBJ2-7
CSVRSSGSAPYEQYF
>TRBV14|TRBJ1-1
CASSQDLGVGRLNTEAFF
>TRBV11-2|TRBJ2-7
CASSRMGEGSYEQYF
>TRBV7-9|TRBJ1-1
CASSRRGGIGNTEAFF
>TRBV27|TRBJ2-7
CASSFSGQGTYEQYF
>TRBV2|TRBJ2-5
CASSAAGESQETQYF
>TRBV12-3/TRBV12-4|TRBJ2-5
CASSLLAHQETQYF
>TRBV7-6|TRBJ2-7
CASSLKPRQGILEQYF
>TRBV3-1|TRBJ2-2
CASSQDRLAGTGELFF
>TRBV29-1|TRBJ2-2
CSVGDRNTGELFF
>TRBV7-9|TRBJ1-1
CASSPSGGTEAFF
>TRBV29-1|TRBJ2-1
CSVGLAGGYNEQFF
>TRBV20-1|TRBJ2-1
CSARWAIAYNEQFF
>TRBV19|TRBJ1-5
CASWDRDSNQPQHF
>TRBV3-1|TRBJ2-7
CARGTAPYEQYF
>TRBV5-6|TRBJ2-7
CASSLGVDFSLYEQYF
>TRBV7-9|TRBJ2-7
CASSIDLTEQYF
>TRBV6-2/TRBV6-3|TRBJ2-5
CASTDKINQETQYF
>TRBV6-2/TRBV6-3|TRBJ2-1
CASLLAGGPYNEQFF
>TRBV11-1|TRBJ2-7
CASSPAGGAEQYF
>TRBV29-1|TRBJ1-1
CSVVGIGTEAFF
>TRBV10-2|TRBJ1-1
CASTEGTEAFF
>TRBV12-3/TRBV12-4|TRBJ1-1
CASSLGHTVNTEAFF
>TRBV10-3|TRBJ2-7
CAISERFESPGTGIEQYF